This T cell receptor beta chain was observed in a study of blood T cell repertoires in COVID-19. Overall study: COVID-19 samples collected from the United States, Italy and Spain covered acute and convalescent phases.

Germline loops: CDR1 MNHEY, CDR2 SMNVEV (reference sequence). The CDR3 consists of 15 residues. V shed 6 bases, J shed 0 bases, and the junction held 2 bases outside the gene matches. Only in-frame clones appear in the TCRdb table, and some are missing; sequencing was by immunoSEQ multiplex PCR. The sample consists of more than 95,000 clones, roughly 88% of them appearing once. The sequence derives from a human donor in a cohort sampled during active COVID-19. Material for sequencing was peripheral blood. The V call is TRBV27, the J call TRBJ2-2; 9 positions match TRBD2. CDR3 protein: CASRIAGANTGELFF. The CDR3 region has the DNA TGTGCCAGCAGGATAGCGGGGGCGAACACCGGGGAGCTGTTTTTT.